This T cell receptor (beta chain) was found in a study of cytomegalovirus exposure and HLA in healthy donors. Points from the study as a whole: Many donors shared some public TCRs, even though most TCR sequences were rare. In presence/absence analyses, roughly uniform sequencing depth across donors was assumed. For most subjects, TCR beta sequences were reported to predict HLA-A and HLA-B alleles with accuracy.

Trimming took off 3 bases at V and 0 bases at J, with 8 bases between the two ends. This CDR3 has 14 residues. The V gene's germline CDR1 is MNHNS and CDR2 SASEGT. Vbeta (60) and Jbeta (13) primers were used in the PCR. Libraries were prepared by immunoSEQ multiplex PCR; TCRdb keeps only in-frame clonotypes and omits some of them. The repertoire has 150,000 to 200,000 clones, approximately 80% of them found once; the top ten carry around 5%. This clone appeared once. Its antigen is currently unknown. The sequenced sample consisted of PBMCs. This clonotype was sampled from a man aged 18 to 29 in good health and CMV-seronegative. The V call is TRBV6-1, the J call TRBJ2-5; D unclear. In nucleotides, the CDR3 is TGTGCCAGCAGTGATTACATAAACCAAGAGACCCAGTACTTC. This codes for CASSDYINQETQYF.